Listed below are T cell receptor beta chains from one sample, sequenced in a study of blood T cell repertoires in COVID-19. Profiled with immunoSEQ multiplex PCR; TCRdb holds only in-frame clones, not every one. The sample yields 150,000 to 200,000 clones, about 86% seen once. The sample taken for sequencing was peripheral blood. Every receptor here comes from a man aged 55 to 70 with acute or convalescent COVID-19. The CDR3 runs from the conserved cysteine through the conserved F or W. A D gene is named only where the DNA matches it firmly. The size entry is marked missing in some rows and otherwise reads once, few, many or a size class.

CASSQGAPNYGYTF TGTGCCAGCAGCCAGGGGGCGCCTAACTATGGCTACACCTTC NA TRBD1 TRBJ1-2 TRBV28
CASRDRVAGANVLTF TGTGCCAGCAGGGACAGGGTAGCTGGGGCCAACGTCCTGACTTTC NA TRBD1 TRBJ2-6 TRBV2
CASSSPKGAGNTEAFF TGTGCCAGCAGTTCCCCCAAGGGGGCCGGAAACACTGAAGCTTTCTTT NA TRBD1 TRBJ1-1 TRBV28
CASSPAGAIYEQYF TGTGCCAGCAGTCCCGCGGGAGCTATCTACGAGCAGTACTTC few TRBD2 TRBJ2-7 TRBV27
CASSPTGGSYEQYF TGCGCCAGCAGCCCGACAGGAGGCTCCTACGAGCAGTACTTC NA NA TRBJ2-7 TRBV5-1
CASSTGDLETQYF TGTGCCAGCAGTACAGGGGACTTGGAGACCCAGTACTTC NA NA TRBJ2-5 TRBV28
CAISRLAETSTDTQYF TGTGCCATCAGCCGACTAGCGGAAACTAGCACAGATACGCAGTATTTT NA TRBD2 TRBJ2-3 TRBV10-3
CASSRMTGKGLDTEAFF TGCGCCAGCAGCCGAATGACAGGTAAAGGGTTGGACACTGAAGCTTTCTTT NA NA TRBJ1-1 TRBV4-1
CASSLGNRENEQFF TGTGCCAGCAGCTTAGGTAACAGGGAAAATGAGCAGTTCTTC NA NA TRBJ2-1 TRBV11-3
CASSLVGLAGNEQFF TGCGCCAGCAGCTTGGTAGGACTAGCGGGCAATGAGCAGTTCTTC NA TRBD2 TRBJ2-1 TRBV5-1
CASSHLTSGSRGSTDTQYF TGTGCCAGCAGCCACTTAACCAGCGGGAGTAGGGGGAGCACAGATACGCAGTATTTT NA TRBD2 TRBJ2-3 TRBV7-2
CASTLTGAQYF TGTGCCAGCACCCTCACCGGGGCCCAGTACTTC NA NA TRBJ2-5 TRBV5-8
CASSRLAGVLETQYF TGTGCCAGCAGCAGACTAGCGGGAGTTTTGGAGACCCAGTACTTC NA TRBD2 TRBJ2-5 TRBV7-2
CASSMDSTYGYTF TGCGCCAGCAGCATGGACAGCACTTATGGCTACACCTTC once NA TRBJ1-2 TRBV5-1
CATSDPSGRTDTQYF TGTGCCACCAGTGATCCTAGCGGGAGAACAGATACGCAGTATTTT NA TRBD2 TRBJ2-3 TRBV24-1
CASCNSNQPQHF TGTGCCAGCTGTAATAGCAATCAGCCCCAGCATTTT NA NA TRBJ1-5 TRBV28
CASRPGYGSNQPQHF TGTGCCAGTAGGCCAGGGTATGGTAGCAATCAGCCCCAGCATTTT NA NA TRBJ1-5 TRBV19
CASSLGLAGVGGTDTQYF TGTGCCAGCAGCTTGGGTCTAGCGGGAGTCGGGGGCACAGATACGCAGTATTTT NA TRBD2 TRBJ2-3 TRBV5-4
CASRPGQGAGETQYF TGTGCCAGCAGACCGGGACAGGGTGCGGGGGAGACCCAGTACTTC NA TRBD1 TRBJ2-5 TRBV5-4
CASSYLGGSPHEQYF TGTGCCAGCAGTTACCTGGGAGGGAGTCCCCACGAGCAGTACTTC once TRBD2 TRBJ2-7 TRBV6-5
CASSSGTDRVNSPLHF TGTGCCAGCAGCTCTGGGACAGACAGAGTTAATTCACCCCTCCACTTT NA TRBD1 TRBJ1-6 TRBV11-2
CATSDGQYSNQPQHF TGTGCCACCAGTGATGGACAGTACAGCAATCAGCCCCAGCATTTT NA NA TRBJ1-5 TRBV24-1
CASSEGANTEAFF TGTGCCAGTAGTGAAGGGGCGAACACTGAAGCTTTCTTT NA NA TRBJ1-1 TRBV19
CASSVATGDQSDTQYF TGTGCCAGCAGCGTAGCAACGGGAGATCAATCAGATACGCAGTATTTT once NA TRBJ2-3 TRBV9